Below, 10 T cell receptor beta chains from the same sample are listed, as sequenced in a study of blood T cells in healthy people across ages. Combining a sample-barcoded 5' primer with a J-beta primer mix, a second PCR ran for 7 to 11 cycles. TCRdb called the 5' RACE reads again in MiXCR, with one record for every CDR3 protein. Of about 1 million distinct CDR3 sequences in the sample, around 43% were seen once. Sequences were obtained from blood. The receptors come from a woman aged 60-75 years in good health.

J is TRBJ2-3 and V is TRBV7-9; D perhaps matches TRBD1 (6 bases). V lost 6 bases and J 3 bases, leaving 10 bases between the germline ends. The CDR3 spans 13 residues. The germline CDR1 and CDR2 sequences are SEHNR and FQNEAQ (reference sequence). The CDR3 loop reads CASRPTGTDTQYF. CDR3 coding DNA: TGTGCCAGCAGACCAACAGGGACAGATACGCAGTATTTT.

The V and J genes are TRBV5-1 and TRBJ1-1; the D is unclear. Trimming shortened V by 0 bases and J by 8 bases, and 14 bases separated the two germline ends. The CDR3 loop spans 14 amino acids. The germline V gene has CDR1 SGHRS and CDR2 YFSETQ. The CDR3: CASSLDALNTEAFF. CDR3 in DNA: TGCGCCAGCAGCTTGGACGCCTTAAATACGGAAGCTTTCTTT.

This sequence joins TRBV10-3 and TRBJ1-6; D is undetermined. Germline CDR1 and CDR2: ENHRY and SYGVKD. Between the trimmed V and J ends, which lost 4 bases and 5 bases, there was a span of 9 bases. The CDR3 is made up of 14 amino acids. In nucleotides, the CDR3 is TGTGCCATCAGTGCCCGAAGCCATAATTCACCCCTCCACTTT. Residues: CAISARSHNSPLHF.

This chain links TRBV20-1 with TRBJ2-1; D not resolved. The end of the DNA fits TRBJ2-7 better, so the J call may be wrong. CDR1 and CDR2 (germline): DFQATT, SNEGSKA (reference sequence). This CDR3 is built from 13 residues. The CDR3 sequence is CSASSRSYNEQYF. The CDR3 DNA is TGCAGTGCTAGCTCCCGCTCCTACAATGAGCAGTACTTC.

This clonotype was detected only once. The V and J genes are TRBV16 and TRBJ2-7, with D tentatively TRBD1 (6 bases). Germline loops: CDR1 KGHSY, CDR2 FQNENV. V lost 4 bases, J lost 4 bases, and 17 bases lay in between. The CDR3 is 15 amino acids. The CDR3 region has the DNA TGTGCCAGCAGCCCGACACAACAGGGTGCGTACGAGCAGTACTTC. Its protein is CASSPTQQGAYEQYF.

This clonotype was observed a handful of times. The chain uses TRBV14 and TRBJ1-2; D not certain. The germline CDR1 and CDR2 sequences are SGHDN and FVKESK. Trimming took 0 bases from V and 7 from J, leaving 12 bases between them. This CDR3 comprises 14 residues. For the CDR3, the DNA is TGTGCCAGCAGCCAAGAGCGCGGATTGGGTGGCTACACCTTC. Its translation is CASSQERGLGGYTF.

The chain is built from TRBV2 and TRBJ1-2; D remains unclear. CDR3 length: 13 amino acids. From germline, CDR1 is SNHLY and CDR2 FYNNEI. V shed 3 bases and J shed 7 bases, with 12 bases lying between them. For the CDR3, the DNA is TGTGCCAGCAGTGAGCCAGGATCCTCTGGCTACACCTTC. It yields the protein CASSEPGSSGYTF.

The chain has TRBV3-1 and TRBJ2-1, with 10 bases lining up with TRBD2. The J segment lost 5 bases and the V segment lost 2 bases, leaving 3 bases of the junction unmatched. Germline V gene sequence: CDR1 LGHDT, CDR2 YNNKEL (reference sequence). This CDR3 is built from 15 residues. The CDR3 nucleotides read TGTGCCAGCAGCCAATGGACTAGCGGAAACAATGAGCAGTTCTTC. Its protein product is CASSQWTSGNNEQFF.

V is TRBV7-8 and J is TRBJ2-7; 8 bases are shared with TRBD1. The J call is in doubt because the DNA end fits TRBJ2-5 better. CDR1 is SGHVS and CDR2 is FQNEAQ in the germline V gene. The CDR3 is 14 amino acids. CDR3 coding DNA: TGTGCCAGCAGCTTAGCTGACAGGGGCGAGACCCAGTACTTC. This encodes CASSLADRGETQYF.

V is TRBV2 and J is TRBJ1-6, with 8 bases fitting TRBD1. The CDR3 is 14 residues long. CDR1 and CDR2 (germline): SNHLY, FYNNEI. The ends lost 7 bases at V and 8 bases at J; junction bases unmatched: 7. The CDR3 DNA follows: TGTGCCAGCAAGGACAGGGAAGGTGATTCACCCCTCCACTTT. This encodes CASKDREGDSPLHF.